The 27 T cell receptor beta chains reported below all come from one sample, sequenced in a study of quantifying T cell responses using KT2 cells. As for the study in general: cDNA was made from DNase-treated RNA using alpha and beta constant primers.

A single-stranded UMI oligo with SP2 sequence was ligated to cDNA 3' ends. First-round PCR used about 4 cycles and beta primers RC1.1 and RC1.2 covering TRBC1 and TRBC2. One entry per CDR3 protein, called by TCRdb with MiXCR from the UMI-ligation and nested PCR reads. The sample contains some 41,000 distinct CDR3 sequences, over 15% of which appear only once. What was sequenced was PBMCs spiked with cells of the T cell clone KT2. These receptors all stem from a human donor.

The chain combines TRBV3-1 with TRBJ1-5, with D possibly matching TRBD1 (5 bases). With 0 bases removed from V and 2 bases from J, the gap between germline ends came to 14 bases. The CDR3 consists of 17 residues. Per germline, CDR1 LGHDT and CDR2 YNNKEL (reference sequence). The CDR3 spells CASSQDGALGGNQPQHF. In DNA, the CDR3 is TGTGCCAGCAGCCAAGATGGGGCCCTCGGGGGCAATCAGCCCCAGCATTTT.

The V gene is TRBV11-2, the J gene TRBJ1-4; possible D gene TRBD1, 5 bases. CDR3 length: 14 residues. V lost 5 bases and J 7 bases, leaving 14 bases between the germline ends. The germline gives CDR1 SGHAT, CDR2 FQNNGV. The CDR3 DNA follows: TGTGCCAGCAGCCCGGGGCTCATGGGTGAAAAACTGTTTTTT. As protein: CASSPGLMGEKLFF. The variable domain in full, completed from reference TRBV11-2 and TRBJ1-4, reads EAGVAQSPRYKIIEKRQSVAFWCNPISGHATLYWYQQILGQGPKLLIQFQNNGVVDDSQLPKDRFSAERLKGVDSTLKIQPAKLEDSAVYLCASSPGLMGEKLFFGSGTQLSVL.

The chain links TRBV30 to TRBJ2-7; D possibly corresponds to TRBD2 (5 bases). This CDR3 region has 14 residues. Trimming took off 3 bases at V and 1 base at J, with 13 bases between the two ends. Per germline, CDR1 GTSNPN and CDR2 SVGIG (reference sequence). The CDR3 nucleotides read TGTGCCTGGAGCCAGGCGGGTACGTCCTACGAGCAGTACTTC. Protein: CAWSQAGTSYEQYF.

The rearrangement uses TRBV12-3 or TRBV12-4 and TRBJ2-7; D is perhaps TRBD1 (5 bases). Trimming stripped 6 bases from V and 3 bases from J, with 18 bases between. The length of the CDR3 is 15 residues. The CDR3 reads CASSPQGRPLYEQYF. The CDR3 nucleotides read TGTGCCAGCAGCCCCCAGGGCCGGCCACTCTACGAGCAGTACTTC.

V usage is TRBV27 and J usage is TRBJ1-6; TRBD1 aligns across 8 bases. CDR3 length: 15 residues. Germline V gene data show CDR1 as MNHEY and CDR2 as SMNVEV (reference sequence). Unmatched junction bases numbered 7, after V lost 3 bases and J lost 9 bases. As DNA, the CDR3 is TGTGCCAGCAGTTTGAACGGACAGGGATTTTCACCCCTCCACTTT. This translates into CASSLNGQGFSPLHF.

This rearrangement joins TRBV20-1 to TRBJ1-6; TRBD1 might be the D (6 bases). The V end lost 3 bases, the J end lost 9 bases, and 15 bases lay between the germline ends. Germline CDR1 is DFQATT and CDR2 is SNEGSKA (reference sequence). The CDR3 runs 14 residues. CDR3 DNA sequence: TGCAGTGCTAGGGTCGGCAGGGGAGGTTCACCCCTCCACTTT. It codes for CSARVGRGGSPLHF.

As to this clonotype: This may be a read error: a much more frequent sequence differs by one nucleotide. Here the CDR3 omits its conserved ending phenylalanine or tryptophan, so a read error is the likely source. J is TRBJ2-7 and V is TRBV5-1; the D call may be TRBD1 or TRBD2 (5 bases each). V dropped 4 bases and J dropped 5 bases, with 16 bases sitting between them. Germline CDR1 reads SGHRS; CDR2 reads YFSETQ. CDR3 length: 14 residues. CDR3 nucleotide sequence: TGCGCCAGCAGCCCGGGACGGGCCGGAGACGAGCAGTACTCC. The encoded protein is CASSPGRAGDEQYS.

The rearrangement links TRBV2 to TRBJ1-1; D gene ambiguous. V lost 7 bases and J 0 bases, leaving 12 bases between the germline ends. There are 14 residues in the CDR3. Germline V gene data show CDR1 as SNHLY and CDR2 as FYNNEI. CDR3 nucleotide sequence: TGTGCCAGCACCGAGTACGGCATGAACACTGAAGCTTTCTTT. It specifies CASTEYGMNTEAFF. The whole variable domain, filled in from reference TRBV2 and TRBJ1-1, reads EPEVTQTPSHQVTQMGQEVILRCVPISNHLYFYWYRQILGQKVEFLVSFYNNEISEKSEIFDDQFSVERPDGSNFTLKIRSTKLEDSAMYFCASTEYGMNTEAFFGQGTRLTVV.

The table lists this clonotype with a few counts. This sequence joins TRBV7-9 and TRBJ2-2; no reliable D call. CDR3 length: 14 amino acids. CDR1 and CDR2 (germline): SEHNR, FQNEAQ (reference sequence). With 1 base removed from V and 0 bases from J, the gap between germline ends came to 3 bases. The CDR3 reads CASSLGANTGELFF. The CDR3 nucleotides read TGTGCCAGCAGCTTAGGGGCGAACACCGGGGAGCTGTTTTTT.

The gene calls are TRBV2 and TRBJ1-4, with D uncertain. The CDR3 is 13 residues long. Germline assignment: CDR1 SNHLY and CDR2 FYNNEI. The V gene lost 8 bases and the J gene lost 0 bases, with 7 bases spanning the gap. CDR3 in amino acids: CASRGATNEKLFF. The DNA for the CDR3 is TGTGCCAGCCGGGGTGCAACTAATGAAAAACTGTTTTTT.

This clonotype occurred a few times. The chain couples TRBV5-6 to TRBJ2-7; D is possibly TRBD1 (6 bases). V lost 3 bases and J 6 bases, leaving 19 bases between the germline ends. Germline V gene lookup returns CDR1 SGHDT and CDR2 YYEEEE. The CDR3 runs 15 residues. The CDR3 DNA reads TGTGCCAGCAGCTACCCCGGACAGACCTACTCCGAGCAGTACTTC. Its protein product is CASSYPGQTYSEQYF.

In its sample, this clonotype was seen a few times. The rearrangement uses TRBV4-1 and TRBJ1-5; 7 nucleotides align to TRBD1. This CDR3 comprises 14 residues. CDR1 and CDR2 from the germline V gene are MGHRA and YSYEKL. V dropped 2 bases and J dropped 9; count of bases not matched to a gene: 7. The DNA of the CDR3 is TGCGCCAGCAGCCAAAACCAACAGGGGCGGCCCCAGCATTTT. It codes for CASSQNQQGRPQHF.

The CDR3 DNA is TGTGCCATCAGTGAGTCCGGGTTAGGCCATTCCTACGAGCAGTACTTC. Its translation is CAISESGLGHSYEQYF. The chain combines TRBV10-3 with TRBJ2-7; D unclear. Germline-derived CDR1 and CDR2 are ENHRY and SYGVKD. This CDR3 has 16 residues. The V end was cut by 0 bases, the J end by 1 base, with 13 bases between.

Only a few counts were recorded for this clonotype. The V call is TRBV19, the J call TRBJ1-4, with D perhaps matching TRBD1 (6 bases). The CDR3 contains 14 residues. The V gene's germline CDR1 is LNHDA and CDR2 SQIVND (reference sequence). V lost 6 bases and J 1 base, leaving 9 bases between the germline ends. CDR3 bases: TGTGCCAGTAGCCAACAGGGAACTAATGAAAAACTGTTTTTT. It codes for CASSQQGTNEKLFF.

The CDR3 coding sequence is TGTGCCAGCAGCTATAGCGGGGGGGCCTTATACAATGAGCAGTTCTTC. Translating gives CASSYSGGALYNEQFF. This sequence joins TRBV11-1 and TRBJ2-1; 11 bases match TRBD2. V lost 4 bases, J lost 4 bases, and 6 bases stayed unmatched. The germline CDR1 and CDR2 sequences are SGHAT and FQDESV (reference sequence). The CDR3 length is 16 residues.

In its sample, this clonotype was seen a few times. The chain couples TRBV5-4 to TRBJ1-2, with D possibly TRBD1 on 6 matching bases. The V and J ends lost 1 base and 4 bases respectively, with 11 bases between them. Germline V CDR1 and CDR2: SGHNT, YYREEE (reference sequence). The CDR3 has 14 amino acids. The CDR3 nucleotides are TGTGCCAGCAGCTTGTCAGGGGTCCCCTATGGCTACACCTTC. Its protein is CASSLSGVPYGYTF. The complete variable domain, with remaining parts taken from reference TRBV5-4 and TRBJ1-2, reads ETGVTQSPTHLIKTRGQQVTLRCSSQSGHNTVSWYQQALGQGPQFIFQYYREEENGRGNFPPRFSGLQFPNYSSELNVNALELDDSALYLCASSLSGVPYGYTFGSGTRLTVV.

The J gene is TRBJ1-6, the V gene TRBV18; D remains unclear. V was shortened by 3 bases and J by 0 bases, with 9 bases between the two germline ends. Germline CDR1 KGHSH, CDR2 LQKENI. The CDR3 consists of 16 residues. CDR3 DNA: TGTGCCAGCTCACCCGAACAGAGCTCCTATAATTCACCCCTCCACTTT. Amino acid sequence: CASSPEQSSYNSPLHF.

This rearrangement joins TRBV19 to TRBJ2-1, with a possible D match to TRBD1 (6 bases). V lost 4 bases, J lost 5 bases, and 21 bases lay in between. Per the germline V gene, CDR1 is LNHDA and CDR2 is SQIVND (reference sequence). The CDR3 loop spans 17 amino acids. CDR3 residues: CASSTRVKMAGDNEQFF. For the CDR3, the DNA is TGTGCCAGTAGTACCCGGGTGAAGATGGCAGGGGACAATGAGCAGTTCTTC.

This clonotype came up a few times. The CDR3 protein is CASSPWGPNEKLFF. CDR3 nucleotides: TGTGCCAGCTCACCTTGGGGACCTAATGAAAAACTGTTTTTT. The rearrangement links TRBV18 to TRBJ1-4; weak D call: TRBD1 (5 bases). Per germline, CDR1 KGHSH and CDR2 LQKENI. V was cut by 3 bases and J by 3 bases, with 8 bases left in between. The CDR3 is 14 amino acids. The complete variable domain, with remaining parts taken from reference TRBV18 and TRBJ1-4, reads NAGVMQNPRHLVRRRGQEARLRCSPMKGHSHVYWYRQLPEEGLKFMVYLQKENIIDESGMPKERFSAEFPKEGPSILRIQQVVRGDSAAYFCASSPWGPNEKLFFGSGTQLSVL.

The chain couples TRBV12-3 or TRBV12-4 to TRBJ2-1; D possibly matches TRBD1 or TRBD2 (5 bases each). Trimming stripped 3 bases from V and 10 bases from J, with 19 bases between. The CDR3 is 15 amino acids. The CDR3 DNA is TGTGCCAGCAGTTTCGAATACCGGGACCTGAGCGAGCAGTTCTTC. This encodes CASSFEYRDLSEQFF.

The table lists this clonotype with a few counts. V and J are TRBV3-1 and TRBJ2-4, with D perhaps TRBD1 (5 bases). CDR1 and CDR2 from the germline V gene are LGHDT and YNNKEL (reference sequence). The CDR3 has 12 amino acids. The ends were cut back, 8 bases at V and 10 bases at J, with 15 bases in the middle. This CDR3 reads CASQGPFGIQYF. CDR3 bases: TGTGCCAGCCAGGGTCCGTTTGGGATTCAGTACTTC.

The rearrangement uses TRBV20-1 and TRBJ1-1; D ambiguous. Germline V lookup: CDR1 DFQATT, CDR2 SNEGSKA (reference sequence). Trimming took off 5 bases at V and 0 bases at J, with 10 bases between the two ends. The CDR3 is made up of 13 amino acids. In DNA, the CDR3 is TGCAGTGCTGTGGGGTCCATGAACACTGAAGCTTTCTTT. Its translation: CSAVGSMNTEAFF.

The CDR3 nucleotides are TGCGCCAGCAGCCGTGGACTAGCCCGTGAGCAGTTCTTC. Amino acid sequence: CASSRGLAREQFF. This rearrangement joins TRBV4-3 to TRBJ2-1; TRBD2 aligns across 8 bases. The J segment lost 9 bases and the V segment lost 4 bases, leaving 5 bases of the junction unmatched. This CDR3 is built from 13 residues. The germline V gene encodes CDR1 LGHNA and CDR2 YSLEER.

The chain is built from TRBV7-8 and TRBJ2-3; D possibly corresponds to TRBD1 (5 bases). There are 15 residues in the CDR3. With 0 bases removed from V and 5 bases from J, the gap between germline ends came to 12 bases. Germline loops: CDR1 SGHVS, CDR2 FQNEAQ. The CDR3 DNA sequence: TGTGCCAGCAGCTTAGCTTGGGCTAGGGGAGATACGCAGTATTTT. This sequence encodes CASSLAWARGDTQYF.

This clonotype turned up a few times. The CDR3 region is CASSFLFRGNTGELFF. DNA of the CDR3: TGTGCCAGCAGCTTCCTCTTTCGGGGGAACACCGGGGAGCTGTTTTTT. The chain has TRBV11-2 and TRBJ2-2, with D tentatively TRBD2 (5 bases). V lost 3 bases, J lost 1 base, and 12 bases lay in between. Looked up from germline, CDR1 is SGHAT and CDR2 is FQNNGV. The CDR3 has 16 amino acids. The full variable domain, its missing parts supplied by reference TRBV11-2 and TRBJ2-2, is EAGVAQSPRYKIIEKRQSVAFWCNPISGHATLYWYQQILGQGPKLLIQFQNNGVVDDSQLPKDRFSAERLKGVDSTLKIQPAKLEDSAVYLCASSFLFRGNTGELFFGEGSRLTVL.

The chain carries TRBV7-8 and TRBJ1-1, with D perhaps TRBD1 (6 bases). The CDR3 runs to 15 residues. V lost 10 bases, J lost 3 bases, and 21 bases lay in between. Per germline, CDR1 SGHVS and CDR2 FQNEAQ. For the CDR3, the DNA is TGTGCCACCCTTCCCGGAGGGGGGATTGACACTGAAGCTTTCTTT. Amino acids: CATLPGGGIDTEAFF. The full variable domain, completed using reference TRBV7-8 and TRBJ1-1, is GAGVSQSPRYKVAKRGQDVALRCDPISGHVSLFWYQQALGQGPEFLTYFQNEAQLDKSGLPSDRFFAERPEGSVSTLKIQRTQQEDSAVYLCATLPGGGIDTEAFFGQGTRLTVV.

The chain links TRBV4-2 to TRBJ2-7; TRBD2 aligns across 7 bases. The junction had 5 bases not matched to a gene; V was cut back by 6 bases and J by 0 bases. The germline CDR1 and CDR2 sequences are LGHNA and YNFKEQ. This CDR3 is 14 amino acids long. The CDR3 coding sequence is TGTGCCAGCAGAGCGGGAAGCACCTCCTACGAGCAGTACTTC. The encoded protein is CASRAGSTSYEQYF.